The following is a TCR beta chain sequence with its context. The target antigen is unknown. The data stem from a study of response to subunit inactivated influenza vaccine. One entry per CDR3 protein, called by TCRdb with MiXCR from the RT-PCR reads. This table has 150,000 to 200,000 distinct CDR3 sequences, 11% appearing once. V was clipped by 4 bases and J by 4 bases, with 14 bases between them. The CDR3 is made up of 15 amino acids. Germline assignment: CDR1 SGHVS and CDR2 FQNEAQ. Overall study results and limits: Each seasonal influenza vaccination recruits few new T cells, the authors suggested.

This rearrangement joins TRBV7-8 to TRBJ1-5; D is uncertain. The sample consisted of non-naive T cells sorted from PBMCs, taken 45 days after vaccination. The TCR originated in a man in his forties or fifties who received an inactivated influenza vaccine. Here the CDR3 DNA reads TGTGCCAGCAGCTCGAACTCCGGTTGGAATCAGCCCCAGCATTTT. It specifies CASSSNSGWNQPQHF. The whole variable domain, filled in from reference TRBV7-8 and TRBJ1-5, reads GAGVSQSPRYKVAKRGQDVALRCDPISGHVSLFWYQQALGQGPEFLTYFQNEAQLDKSGLPSDRFFAERPEGSVSTLKIQRTQQEDSAVYLCASSSNSGWNQPQHFGDGTRLSIL.